This T cell receptor (beta chain) was retrieved from a study of T cell responses to AZD1222 COVID-19 vaccine. Study-level results: Baseline antibody screening turned up just 6 or 7 seropositive AZD1222 recipients. Repertoire collection took place solely once the T cell response had peaked. Clonal diversity was possibly underestimated; the donors were predominantly white British and more often female.

Points on this clone: Its antigen is not known.

Sequenced by immunoSEQ multiplex PCR; TCRdb stores in-frame clones only, minus some. The sample holds fewer than 110,000 clones, about 90% seen once. This CDR3 is 15 amino acids long. With 2 bases clipped from V and 8 bases from J, the junction kept 6 bases outside the gene matches. The germline gives CDR1 MDHEN, CDR2 SYDVKM. Material: peripheral blood, obtained on day 0 of AZD1222 vaccination. The chain couples TRBV28 to TRBJ1-6; 7 nucleotides agree with TRBD1. This TCR came from an adult in good health. The CDR3, as DNA: TGTGCCAGCAGTTTAGGGGGGACAGCTCATTCACCCCTCCACTTT. This gives the protein CASSLGGTAHSPLHF. Supplemented by reference TRBV28 and TRBJ1-6, the full variable domain reads DVKVTQSSRYLVKRTGEKVFLECVQDMDHENMFWYRQDPGLGLRLIYFSYDVKMKEKGDIPEGYSVSREKKERFSLILESASTNQTSMYLCASSLGGTAHSPLHFGNGTRLTVT.